This paragraph covers one TCR beta chain sequence. These data belong to a study of human T cells and chemical hapten exposure. TCRdb fed the RACE reads into MiXCR, producing one record per CDR3 protein. This sample has some 84,000 distinct CDR3 sequences, with 8% to 13% found just once. Time point specified: patch test 2, 6 weeks after DPC sensitization. Stated treatment: therapeutic diphenylcyclopropenone sensitization with weekly scalp DPC. This sample comprised whole blood, obtained in connection with sensitization to the hapten diphenylcyclopropenone (DPC). The clonotype comes from a woman aged 50 to 60 with alopecia areata. Some clones in this sample may be carry-over from other donors' samples.

CDR3 in DNA: TGCAGCGCCCGGACTAGCGGGAGGGCCAGGGAGCAGTACTTC. Its translation is CSARTSGRAREQYF. J is TRBJ2-7 and V is TRBV29-1; 15 bases align to TRBD2. This CDR3 has 14 residues. CDR1 and CDR2 (germline): SQVTM, ANQGSEA. V shed 7 bases, J shed 7 bases, and the junction held 8 bases outside the gene matches.